This record looks at one TCR beta chain sequence and its context. Its specificity is not known. 5'RACE template switching produced TCR cDNA carrying a universal primer site and UMIs. One entry per CDR3 protein results from TCRdb running MiXCR on the 5' RACE reads. The sample contains under 95,000 distinct CDR3 sequences, 7.3% of which appear only once. The data derive from a study of T cells after yellow fever vaccination. Study at large: Low-cell-number fractions underwent preparation using SMART-Seq v4 Ultra Low Input.

Germline trimming cut 5 bases from V and 5 bases from J; bases unmatched to any gene: 5. CDR3 size: 14 residues. CDR1 is MNHEY, CDR2 SMNVEV, per germline (reference sequence). General study points: Subsequent booster samples again held most clones from primary vaccination (96% CD4, 85% to 90% CD8). The CD4 and CD8 compartments had a small share of their clonotypes in common.

The TCR sequence derives from a man aged 18 to 30 who received the YFV17D yellow fever vaccine. This sequence joins TRBV27 and TRBJ2-5, with 10 bases identical to TRBD2. Sequenced here: CD8+ T cells sorted from PBMCs, sampled around 10 days after the first yellow fever vaccination. CDR3 protein: CASSTAGLAETQYF. The CDR3 DNA reads as TGTGCCAGCAGTACGGCGGGACTAGCGGAGACCCAGTACTTC.